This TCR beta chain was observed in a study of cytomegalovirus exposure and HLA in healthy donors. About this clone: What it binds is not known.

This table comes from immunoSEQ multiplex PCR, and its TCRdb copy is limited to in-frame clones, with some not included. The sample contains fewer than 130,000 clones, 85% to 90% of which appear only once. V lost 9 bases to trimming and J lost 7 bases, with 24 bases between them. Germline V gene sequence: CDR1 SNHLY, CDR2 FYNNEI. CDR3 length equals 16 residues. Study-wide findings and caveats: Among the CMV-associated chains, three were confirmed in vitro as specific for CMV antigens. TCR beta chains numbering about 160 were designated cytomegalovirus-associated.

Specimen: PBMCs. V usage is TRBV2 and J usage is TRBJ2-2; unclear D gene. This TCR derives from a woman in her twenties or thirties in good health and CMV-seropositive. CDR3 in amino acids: CASIPTRVRVGGELFF. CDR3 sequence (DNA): TGTGCCAGTATACCTACCCGTGTACGGGTCGGCGGGGAGCTGTTTTTT.